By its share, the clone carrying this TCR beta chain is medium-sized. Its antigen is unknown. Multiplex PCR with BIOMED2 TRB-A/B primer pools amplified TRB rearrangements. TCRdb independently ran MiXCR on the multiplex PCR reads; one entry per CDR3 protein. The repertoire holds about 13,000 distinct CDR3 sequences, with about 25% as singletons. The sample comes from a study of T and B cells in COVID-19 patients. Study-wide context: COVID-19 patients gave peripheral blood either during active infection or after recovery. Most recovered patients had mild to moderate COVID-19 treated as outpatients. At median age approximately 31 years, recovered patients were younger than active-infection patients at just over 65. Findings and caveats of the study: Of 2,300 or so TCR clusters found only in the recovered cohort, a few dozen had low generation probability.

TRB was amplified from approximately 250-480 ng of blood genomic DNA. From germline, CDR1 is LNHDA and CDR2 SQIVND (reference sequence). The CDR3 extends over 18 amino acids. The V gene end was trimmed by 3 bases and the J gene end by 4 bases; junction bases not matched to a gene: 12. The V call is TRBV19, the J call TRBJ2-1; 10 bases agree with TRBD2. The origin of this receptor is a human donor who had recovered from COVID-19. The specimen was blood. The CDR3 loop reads CASSIGAISGGLYNEQFF. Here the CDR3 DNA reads TGTGCCAGTAGTATTGGAGCTATTAGCGGGGGGTTATACAATGAGCAGTTCTTC.